This T cell receptor (beta chain) was found in a study of blood T cell repertoires in COVID-19. Authors' processing steps: Researchers report that nucleated cell counts were estimated from reference gene primer amplification. TCRdb's copy holds only in-frame clones and misses some; the assay was immunoSEQ multiplex PCR. The V and J calls and clone size come from that table; D and trimming were worked out from the DNA. The sample has some 97,000 clones, roughly 87% seen once. The CDR3 spans 15 residues. V lost 10 bases and J lost 1, with 18 bases in between. Germline CDR1 ENHRY, CDR2 SYGVKD. Sample: peripheral blood. This sequence originates from a man aged 30-40 years in a cohort sampled during active COVID-19. The chain employs TRBV10-3 and TRBJ2-3; D perhaps matches TRBD2 (7 bases). The CDR3 coding sequence is TGTGCCACTGAGTCTGAGGGGGGGGGCACAGATACGCAGTATTTT. This encodes CATESEGGGTDTQYF.